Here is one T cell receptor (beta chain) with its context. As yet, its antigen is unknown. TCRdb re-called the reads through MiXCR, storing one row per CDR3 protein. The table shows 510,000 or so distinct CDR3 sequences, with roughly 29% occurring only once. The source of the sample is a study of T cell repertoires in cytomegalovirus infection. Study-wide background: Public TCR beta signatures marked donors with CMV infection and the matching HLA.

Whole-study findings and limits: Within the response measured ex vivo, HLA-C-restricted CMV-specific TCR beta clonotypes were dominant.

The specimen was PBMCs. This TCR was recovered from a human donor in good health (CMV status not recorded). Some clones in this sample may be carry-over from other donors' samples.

CDR3 sequence: CAAAIGNYGYTF. The CDR3 DNA is TGTGCCGCCGCTATCGGGAACTATGGCTACACCTTC. J is TRBJ1-2 and V is TRBV19; no definite D call. The CDR3 runs 12 residues. The germline V gene encodes CDR1 LNHDA and CDR2 SQIVND (reference sequence). V was pared by 11 bases and J by 2 bases, with 12 bases between.